This T cell receptor (beta chain) was obtained from a study of blood T cells in healthy people across ages. Through a sample-barcoded 5' primer and a J-beta primer mix, a second PCR was run for about 6 to 11 cycles. Using its own MiXCR run on the 5' RACE reads, TCRdb lists one record per CDR3 protein. The sample has more than 500,000 distinct CDR3 sequences, around 27% seen once. This CDR3 spans 14 amino acids. Germline V CDR1 and CDR2: MNHEY, SVGEGT. As regards this clonotype: What it binds is unknown.

Donors were systemically healthy Caucasian individuals from Russia aged about 6 to 90 years. Study-wide points: Across the age range, TCR beta diversity per million T cells fell in a roughly linear way. Diversity was estimated from one million T cells, and these estimates were considered underestimates.

The data were also submitted as part of a second study, on T cells of mothers and their children. Per that paper: A second PCR was performed with the M1S primer. This primer added sample barcodes and 2-4 random nucleotides.

The chain carries TRBV6-2 or TRBV6-3 and TRBJ2-5; weak D call: TRBD1 (5 bases). The J call is in doubt because the DNA end fits TRBJ2-1 better. The origin of this receptor is a boy aged 2-15 years in good health. The specimen was blood. The CDR3, as DNA: TGTGCCAGCAAGGACACGATTTCCTACAATGAGCAGTTCTTC. Residues: CASKDTISYNEQFF.